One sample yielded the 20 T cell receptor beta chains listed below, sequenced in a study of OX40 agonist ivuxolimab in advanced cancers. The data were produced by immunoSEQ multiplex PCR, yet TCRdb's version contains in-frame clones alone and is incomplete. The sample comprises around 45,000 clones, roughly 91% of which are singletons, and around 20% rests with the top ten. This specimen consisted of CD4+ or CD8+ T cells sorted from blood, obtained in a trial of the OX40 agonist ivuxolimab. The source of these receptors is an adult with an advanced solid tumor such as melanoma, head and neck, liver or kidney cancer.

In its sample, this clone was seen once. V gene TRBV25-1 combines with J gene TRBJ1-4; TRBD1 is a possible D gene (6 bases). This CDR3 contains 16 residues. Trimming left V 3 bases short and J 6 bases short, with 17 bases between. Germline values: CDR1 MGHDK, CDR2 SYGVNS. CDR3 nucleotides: TGTGCCAGCAGTGAGTTCCCTGGGGGGGCGGATGAAAAACTGTTTTTT. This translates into CASSEFPGGADEKLFF.

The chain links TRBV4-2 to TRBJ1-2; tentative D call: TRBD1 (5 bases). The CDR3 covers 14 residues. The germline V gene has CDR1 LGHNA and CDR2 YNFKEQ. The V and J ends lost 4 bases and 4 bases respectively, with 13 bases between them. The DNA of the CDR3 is TGTGCCAGCAGCCTGCCGAGGGGCGTCTATGGCTACACCTTC. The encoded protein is CASSLPRGVYGYTF.

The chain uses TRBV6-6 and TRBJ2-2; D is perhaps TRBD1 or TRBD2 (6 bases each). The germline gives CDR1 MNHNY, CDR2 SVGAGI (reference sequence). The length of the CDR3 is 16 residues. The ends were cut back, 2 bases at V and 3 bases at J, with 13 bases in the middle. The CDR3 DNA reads TGTGCCAGCAGTTACCTGGGGGGCGTGGACACCGGGGAGCTGTTTTTT. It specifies CASSYLGGVDTGELFF.

CDR3 nucleotide sequence: TGTGCCAGCAGCTCCGCGACCCAGGGTTCGTACGAGCAGTACTTC. Its translation: CASSSATQGSYEQYF. The rearrangement links TRBV28 to TRBJ2-7; a possible D gene is TRBD1 (5 bases). The germline V and J ends were trimmed by 6 bases and 4 bases, with 19 bases remaining between them. The CDR3 runs 15 residues. Germline loops: CDR1 MDHEN, CDR2 SYDVKM.

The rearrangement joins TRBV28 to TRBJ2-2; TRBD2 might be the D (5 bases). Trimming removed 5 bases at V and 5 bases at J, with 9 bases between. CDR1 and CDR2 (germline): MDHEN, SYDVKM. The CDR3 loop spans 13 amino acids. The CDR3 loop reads CASSREGTGELFF. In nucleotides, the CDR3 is TGTGCCAGCAGTCGGGAAGGGACCGGGGAGCTGTTTTTT. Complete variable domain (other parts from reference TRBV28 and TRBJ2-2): DVKVTQSSRYLVKRTGEKVFLECVQDMDHENMFWYRQDPGLGLRLIYFSYDVKMKEKGDIPEGYSVSREKKERFSLILESASTNQTSMYLCASSREGTGELFFGEGSRLTVL.

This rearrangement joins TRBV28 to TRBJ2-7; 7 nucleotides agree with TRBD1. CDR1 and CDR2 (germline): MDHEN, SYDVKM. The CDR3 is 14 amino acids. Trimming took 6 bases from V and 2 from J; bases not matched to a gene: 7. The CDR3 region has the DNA TGTGCCAGCAGCCGCAGGGGGACCACCTACGAGCAGTACTTC. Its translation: CASSRRGTTYEQYF.

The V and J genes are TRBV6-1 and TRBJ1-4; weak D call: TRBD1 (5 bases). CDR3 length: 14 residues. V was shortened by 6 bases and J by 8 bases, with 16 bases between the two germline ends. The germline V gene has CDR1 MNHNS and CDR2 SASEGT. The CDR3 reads CASRTGDLGEKLFF. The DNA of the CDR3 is TGTGCCAGCAGGACTGGGGACCTGGGCGAAAAACTGTTTTTT.

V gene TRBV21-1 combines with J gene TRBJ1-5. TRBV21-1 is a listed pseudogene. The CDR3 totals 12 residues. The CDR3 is CAGGRAYQPQHF. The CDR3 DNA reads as TGTGCCGGGGGGAGGGCTTATCAGCCCCAGCATTTT.

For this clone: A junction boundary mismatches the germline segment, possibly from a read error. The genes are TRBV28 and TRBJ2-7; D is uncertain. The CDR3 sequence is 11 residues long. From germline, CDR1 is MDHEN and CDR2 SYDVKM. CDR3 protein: CASSFGPRRDF. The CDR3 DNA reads TGTGCCAGCAGTTTTGGTCCGCGTCGAGACTTC. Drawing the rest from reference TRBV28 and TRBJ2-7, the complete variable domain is DVKVTQSSRYLVKRTGEKVFLECVQDMDHENMFWYRQDPGLGLRLIYFSYDVKMKEKGDIPEGYSVSREKKERFSLILESASTNQTSMYLCASSFGPRRDFGPGTRLTVT.

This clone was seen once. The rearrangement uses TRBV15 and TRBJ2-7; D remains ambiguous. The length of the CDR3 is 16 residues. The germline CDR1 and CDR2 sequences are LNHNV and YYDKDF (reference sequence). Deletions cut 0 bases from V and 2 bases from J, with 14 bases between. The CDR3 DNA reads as TGTGCCACCAGCAGAGATGGGTACAGTGGTACCTACGAGCAGTACTTC. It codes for CATSRDGYSGTYEQYF. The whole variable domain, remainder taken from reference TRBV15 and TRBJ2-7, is DAMVIQNPRYQVTQFGKPVTLSCSQTLNHNVMYWYQQKSSQAPKLLFHYYDKDFNNEADTPDNFQSRRPNTSFCFLDIRSPGLGDTAMYLCATSRDGYSGTYEQYFGPGTRLTVT.

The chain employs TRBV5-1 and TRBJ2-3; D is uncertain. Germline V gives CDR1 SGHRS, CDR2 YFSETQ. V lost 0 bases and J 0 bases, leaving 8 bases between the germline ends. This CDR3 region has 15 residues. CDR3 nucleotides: TGCGCCAGCAGCTTGGGGCAGACTAGCACAGATACGCAGTATTTT. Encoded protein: CASSLGQTSTDTQYF.

The CDR3 DNA reads TGTGCGGCCGGGGTTACTTACTCTGGGGCCAACGTCCTGACTTTC. The encoded protein is CAAGVTYSGANVLTF. This chain uses TRBV19 with TRBJ2-6; TRBD2 is a possible D gene (5 bases). There are 15 residues in the CDR3. Germline V gene data show CDR1 as LNHDA and CDR2 as SQIVND (reference sequence). Together with reference TRBV19 and TRBJ2-6, the CDR3 gives the full variable domain: DGGITQSPKYLFRKEGQNVTLSCEQNLNHDAMYWYRQDPGQGLRLIYYSQIVNDFQKGDIAEGYSVSREKKESFPLTVTSAQKNPTAFYLCAAGVTYSGANVLTFGAGSRLTVL.

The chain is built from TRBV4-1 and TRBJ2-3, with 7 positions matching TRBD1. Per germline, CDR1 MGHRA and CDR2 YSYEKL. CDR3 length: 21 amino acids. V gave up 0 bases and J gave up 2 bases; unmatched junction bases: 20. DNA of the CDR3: TGCGCCAGCAGCCAAGATCGTGAGACAGGGCCTCCGGGACGAGTCACAGATACGCAGTATTTT. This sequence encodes CASSQDRETGPPGRVTDTQYF.

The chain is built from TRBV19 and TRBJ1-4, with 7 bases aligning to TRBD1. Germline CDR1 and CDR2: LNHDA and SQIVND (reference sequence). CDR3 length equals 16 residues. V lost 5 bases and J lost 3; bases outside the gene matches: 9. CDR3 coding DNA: TGTGCCAGTAGTGAAGTGCCGGGACAGCCTAATGAAAAACTGTTTTTT. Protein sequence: CASSEVPGQPNEKLFF.

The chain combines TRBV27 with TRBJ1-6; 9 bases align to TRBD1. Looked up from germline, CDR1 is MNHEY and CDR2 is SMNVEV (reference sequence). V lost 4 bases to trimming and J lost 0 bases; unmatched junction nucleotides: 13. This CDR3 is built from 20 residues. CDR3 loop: CASSSSTGGLWSSYNSPLHF. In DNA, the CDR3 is TGTGCCAGCAGTTCGAGCACAGGGGGCCTTTGGAGCTCCTATAATTCACCCCTCCACTTT.

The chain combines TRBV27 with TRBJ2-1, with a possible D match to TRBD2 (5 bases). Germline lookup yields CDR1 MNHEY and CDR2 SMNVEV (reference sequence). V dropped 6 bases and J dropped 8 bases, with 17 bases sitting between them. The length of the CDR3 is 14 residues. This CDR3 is CASSYGVQVHEQFF. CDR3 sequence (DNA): TGTGCCAGCAGCTACGGGGTGCAGGTCCATGAGCAGTTCTTC.

CDR3 in amino acids: CASSYVRTDTQYF. The DNA of the CDR3 is TGTGCCAGCAGTTACGTGAGGACAGATACGCAGTATTTT. This rearrangement joins TRBV6-6 to TRBJ2-3, with D uncertain. Germline CDR1 MNHNY, CDR2 SVGAGI (reference sequence). This CDR3 has 13 amino acids. Trimming pared 2 bases from V and 3 bases from J, leaving 6 bases between.

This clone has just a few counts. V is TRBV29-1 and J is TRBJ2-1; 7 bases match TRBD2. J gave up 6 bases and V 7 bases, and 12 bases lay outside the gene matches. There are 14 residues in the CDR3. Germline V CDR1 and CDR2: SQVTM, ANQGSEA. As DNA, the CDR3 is TGCAGCGCCAGAGAAGCGGGAAGTGGCAATGAGCAGTTCTTC. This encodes CSAREAGSGNEQFF.

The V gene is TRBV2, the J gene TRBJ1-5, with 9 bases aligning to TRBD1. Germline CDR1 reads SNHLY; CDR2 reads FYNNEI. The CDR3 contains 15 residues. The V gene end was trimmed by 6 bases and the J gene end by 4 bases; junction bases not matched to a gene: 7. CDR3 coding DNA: TGTGCCAGCAGAGTGGACAGGGGAAGGAATCAGCCCCAGCATTTT. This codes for CASRVDRGRNQPQHF.

The CDR3 here is CASSLDWGPYNEQFF. In nucleotides, the CDR3 is TGTGCCAGCAGCTTAGATTGGGGACCGTACAATGAGCAGTTCTTC. V usage is TRBV11-3 and J usage is TRBJ2-1; TRBD1 or TRBD2 may be the D gene (5 bases each). Deletions cut 0 bases from V and 4 bases from J, with 10 bases between. This CDR3 has 15 residues. Germline V gene data show CDR1 as SGHNT and CDR2 as YENEEA.